This passage covers 3 T cell receptor beta chains from one sample sequenced in a study of cytomegalovirus exposure and HLA in healthy donors. The primer mix had 60 Vbeta and 13 Jbeta primers. TCRdb's copy holds only in-frame clones and misses some; the assay was immunoSEQ multiplex PCR. This sample's clone table lists approximately 110,000 clones. Specimen: PBMCs. The receptor source for this set is a man younger than 45 in good health and CMV-seronegative.

The chain is built from TRBV6-5 and TRBJ1-1, with 8 bases that match TRBD1. The V and J ends lost 8 bases and 0 bases, in that order; junction bases with no gene match: 8. Germline V gene sequence: CDR1 MNHEY, CDR2 SVGAGI. This CDR3 contains 15 residues. For the CDR3, the DNA is TGTGCCAGCGGACAGGGCTGGGGCATGAACACTGAAGCTTTCTTT. Residues: CASGQGWGMNTEAFF.

The chain links TRBV18 to TRBJ1-1; D gene unclear. This CDR3 region has 12 residues. V lost 3 bases to trimming and J lost 2 bases, with 4 bases between them. Germline V gene sequence: CDR1 KGHSH, CDR2 LQKENI. CDR3 sequence: CASSPPNTEAFF. CDR3 DNA: TGTGCCAGCTCACCCCCTAACACTGAAGCTTTCTTT.

The chain carries TRBV5-1 and TRBJ1-2; TRBD1 matches 8 bases. From germline, CDR1 is SGHRS and CDR2 YFSETQ. This CDR3 spans 14 amino acids. Trimming took 0 bases from V and 3 from J; bases not matched to a gene: 1. The CDR3 DNA reads TGCGCCAGCAGCTTGGCGGGACAGGACTATGGCTACACCTTC. Translating gives CASSLAGQDYGYTF.